The entry below describes one T cell receptor beta chain. This clonotype was observed a few times. The antigen it binds to is not known. No base qualities exist here, and no much larger clone lies one base off it. Trimming at the junction amounts to 6 bases on V and 0 bases on J, and the germline ends lie 19 bases apart. For CDR1 and CDR2, the germline V gene lists SGHRS and YFSETQ. Including the terminal cysteine and phenylalanine, the CDR3 comprises 17 residues. Only the CDR3 portion is preserved as DNA: 51 bases, with reading frame beginning at the first base. This sample was included in a study of T cells in Graves' hyperthyroidism and ophthalmopathy (dated by TCRdb to about 2019). With regard to the full study: Peripheral blood samples were taken at the time of initial diagnosis, prior to any treatment. According to the paper, TCR Vbeta CDR3 sequencing was carried out on some 140 peripheral blood samples, which came from more than 40 ophthalmopathy, around 74 hyperthyroidism and about 17 progressor patients. Following sampling, methimazole starting at 30 mg daily was given to hyperthyroidism patients, and high-dose intravenous methylprednisolone was given to ophthalmopathy patients. Whether ophthalmopathy could be predicted prospectively was tested in an independent validation cohort made up of about 20 hyperthyroidism patients plus 17 patients who later progressed to ophthalmopathy. The study also compared thyroid tissue and blood T-cell repertoires from five or six Graves' hyperthyroidism patients. TCR V-J signatures able to tell the groups apart were searched for in a discovery cohort of some 100 patients, of whom over 40 had Graves' ophthalmopathy and about 60 had stable Graves' hyperthyroidism. For training and testing, the roughly 100 patients in the discovery cohort were randomly divided in a 7:3 ratio.

Amplification of TCR beta CDR3 regions was carried out from RNA transcripts. The TCR CDR3 was subjected to a first round of RT-PCR using the HTBI primer set and the Qiagen OneStep RT-PCR kit. Libraries were constructed in a second round of multiplex PCR, after which size selection and purification were performed. The libraries were sequenced on an Illumina HiSeq2000 using paired-end 100 bp reads. From the authors' description of their analysis: SOAPnuke was used to process the raw data, removing reads that contained adapters or uncalled bases, had a mean Phred below 15, or lacked an exact match to the constant primer or identifier. High-quality paired reads were merged using COPE v1.2.5, and each unique nucleotide sequence was defined as a clonotype. Clonotypes were aligned to IMGT TRBV, TRBD and TRBJ reference segments using MiTCR v1.1. The analysis was restricted to V-J combinations with a frequency above 0.0001, which together covered 99.2% of the repertoires. A TCS score was defined as the ratio of F50 (clonal expansion) to E x V (chaos), with BLOSUM62-based TCRdist applied between CDR3 peptides within each V-J. Welch's t-statistics and random forest reduced around 520 V-J features to under 15, which were used in a naive Bayes classifier (R e1071). TCRdb cleaned the public reads at Q25 with fastp, built clones with MiXCR and kept in-frame beta chains. CDR3 protein sequences are deduplicated, and each keeps its most common genes and DNA. These V and J calls rely on TCRdb rather than the paper's analysis. The sample has under 300,000 distinct CDR3 sequences on record, around 15% of them singletons. The ten most abundant clones make up about 30% of the sample.

Results and caveats for the whole study, not just this receptor: Sample size was not statistically predetermined, and blinding of investigators to group allocation was not performed. During validation, the model predicted progression to ophthalmopathy a median of approximately 6.5 months ahead of onset, with roughly 65% sensitivity and under 85% specificity. Most expanded thyroid clonotypes (frequency above 0.001) were also detected in blood, a finding suggesting that blood repertoires may reflect thyroid immune responses. Ophthalmopathy was separated from stable hyperthyroidism by a 13 V-J signature model, with approximately 85% sensitivity and roughly 81% specificity obtained in cross-validation and 80%/75% obtained in testing.

Hyperthyroidism patients were newly diagnosed, with disease duration under 2 months, and aged 18 to 65 years. Patients with uncontrolled infections, other autoimmune diseases, pregnancy or lactation were excluded. Diagnoses were established on the basis of clinical symptoms, serum thyroxine and TRAb, thyroid ultrasound, and orbital computed tomography. Blood from progressor patients was drawn when they were first diagnosed with hyperthyroidism, before any ophthalmopathy symptoms appeared. Ficoll-Paque density gradient centrifugation was used to isolate PBMCs from 9.5 to 10 ml of fresh peripheral blood. Progressor patients were first diagnosed with Graves' hyperthyroidism and then developed ophthalmopathy during follow-up. Total RNA was extracted using Trizol reagent, and RNA quality was assessed on an Agilent 2100 Bioanalyzer.

The TCR was taken from a woman aged 45 to 65 with Graves' hyperthyroidism that later progressed to Graves' ophthalmopathy. The sequencing input was blood. The sequence joins TRBV5-1 to TRBJ2-1; the D gene assignment is perhaps TRBD1 or TRBD2, with each matching 5 bases. The CDR3 region reads CASTFYLGENSYNEQFF. The DNA sequence is as follows: TGCGCCAGCACCTTTTACCTGGGGGAAAACTCCTACAATGAGCAGTTCTTC.